The 2 T cell receptor beta chains below were found in one sample sequenced in a study of OX40 agonist ivuxolimab in advanced cancers. Generated by immunoSEQ multiplex PCR, the TCRdb table keeps only in-frame clones and is missing some. Of about 7,000 clones in the sample, more than 70% were seen once. Here the sequenced sample was CD4+ or CD8+ T cells sorted from blood, taken in a trial of the OX40 agonist ivuxolimab. The receptors derive from an adult with an advanced solid tumor such as melanoma, head and neck, liver or kidney cancer.

Only one count was recorded for this clone. This sequence joins TRBV27 and TRBJ1-1, with 9 bases identical to TRBD1. The length of the CDR3 is 15 residues. Germline values: CDR1 MNHEY, CDR2 SMNVEV (reference sequence). Trimming took 0 bases from V and 3 from J; bases not matched to a gene: 2. CDR3 DNA sequence: TGTGCCAGCAGTTTATCTAACAGGGGGCACACTGAAGCTTTCTTT. It specifies CASSLSNRGHTEAFF.

This clone was seen once. The rearrangement joins TRBV13 to TRBJ2-2; TRBD2 agrees at 7 bases. V shed 6 bases, J shed 2 bases, and the junction held 18 bases outside the gene matches. The CDR3 spans 19 residues. Germline CDR1 PRHDT, CDR2 FYEKMQ (reference sequence). The CDR3 reads CASSPYGGRSLSNTGELFF. In nucleotides, the CDR3 is TGTGCCAGCAGTCCCTATGGCGGGAGAAGCCTGTCCAACACCGGGGAGCTGTTTTTT.